The next 21 T cell receptor beta chains were all read from a single sample in a study of T cell repertoires in ileal Crohn's disease. Profiling relied on immunoSEQ multiplex PCR, and the TCRdb table lists in-frame clones only, not all of them. The repertoire holds 7,000 or so clones, about three quarters seen once, with 43% in the top ten. Time point denoted: proximal margin of the surgical specimen (macroscopically non-inflamed). Input material: ileal tissue. The receptors originated from an adult with Crohn's disease.

The chain carries TRBV7-8 and TRBJ2-7; D is possibly TRBD2 (6 bases). The germline gives CDR1 SGHVS, CDR2 FQNEAQ. V lost 6 bases, J lost 6 bases, and 21 bases lay in between. The CDR3 contains 15 residues. CDR3: CASSLSGTQQSEQYF. In nucleotides, the CDR3 is TGTGCCAGCAGTCTCTCGGGGACTCAACAGAGCGAGCAGTACTTC. The full variable domain, its missing parts supplied by reference TRBV7-8 and TRBJ2-7, is GAGVSQSPRYKVAKRGQDVALRCDPISGHVSLFWYQQALGQGPEFLTYFQNEAQLDKSGLPSDRFFAERPEGSVSTLKIQRTQQEDSAVYLCASSLSGTQQSEQYFGPGTRLTVT.

This chain connects TRBV29-1 to TRBJ2-5; tentative D call: TRBD1 (6 bases). Germline V lookup: CDR1 SQVTM, CDR2 ANQGSEA. The ends were cut back, 5 bases at V and 5 bases at J, with 12 bases in the middle. The CDR3 has 12 residues. CDR3 amino acids: CSVLRQDETQYF. The CDR3 bases are TGCAGCGTTCTAAGACAGGATGAGACCCAGTACTTC.

The CDR3: CASSYLADLNEKLFF. DNA for the CDR3: TGTGCCAGCAGTTACTTGGCAGACCTTAATGAAAAACTGTTTTTT. The V and J genes are TRBV6-6 and TRBJ1-4; D ambiguous. CDR3 length: 15 residues. V lost 1 base, J lost 4 bases, and 10 bases lay in between. CDR1 MNHNY and CDR2 SVGAGI come from the germline V gene (reference sequence).

The V gene is TRBV29-1, the J gene TRBJ2-5, with 7 bases matching TRBD1. This CDR3 is 15 amino acids long. Germline V gene data show CDR1 as SQVTM and CDR2 as ANQGSEA. V lost 6 bases and J lost 5; bases outside the gene matches: 15. The CDR3 loop reads CSVVTDRVSLETQYF. The CDR3 region has the DNA TGCAGCGTGGTCACCGACAGGGTGTCCCTGGAGACCCAGTACTTC.

This chain uses TRBV6-1 with TRBJ1-2; a possible D gene is TRBD1 (5 bases). Between the trimmed V and J ends, which lost 6 bases and 5 bases, there was a span of 10 bases. The CDR3 runs to 12 residues. Germline V gives CDR1 MNHNS, CDR2 SASEGT. CDR3 bases: TGTGCCAGCAGCCAAGGGGTTTATGGCTACACCTTC. It yields the protein CASSQGVYGYTF.

This clone appeared once. This chain connects TRBV27 to TRBJ1-2; 7 positions match TRBD1. This CDR3 has 14 residues. The germline V gene has CDR1 MNHEY and CDR2 SMNVEV (reference sequence). Losses at the gene ends were 8 bases for V and 3 bases for J; bases not matched to a gene: 9. CDR3 sequence reads: CASLLEGAHYGYTF. In DNA, the CDR3 is TGTGCCAGCCTTTTGGAGGGGGCCCACTATGGCTACACCTTC.

As for this clone: The junction departs from the called germline gene at one end, perhaps through a read error. The J gene is TRBJ1-2, the V gene TRBV20-1; D is unresolved. This CDR3 has 11 amino acids. Germline V gives CDR1 DFQATT, CDR2 SNEGSKA (reference sequence). DNA of the CDR3: TGCAGTGCTAGAGTCAACGGACCGTTAATCTTC. Translation: CSARVNGPLIF.

This sequence joins TRBV2 and TRBJ2-1; the D call may be TRBD1 or TRBD2 (5 bases each). CDR3 size: 12 residues. V lost 7 bases, J lost 12 bases, and 16 bases lay in between. CDR1 is SNHLY, CDR2 FYNNEI, per germline. The CDR3 here is CASMGDGLWQFF. As DNA, the CDR3 is TGTGCCAGCATGGGGGACGGGCTATGGCAGTTCTTC.

This clone has just a few counts. The chain has TRBV7-3 and TRBJ1-1; possibly TRBD1 for D (5 bases). Germline V gene sequence: CDR1 SGHTA, CDR2 FQGTGA. The CDR3 has 13 residues. The V end lost 5 bases, the J end lost 4 bases, and 11 bases lay between the germline ends. The CDR3 region is CASSPAGGTEAFF. Written as DNA, the CDR3 is TGTGCCAGCAGCCCGGCCGGGGGCACTGAAGCTTTCTTT. The variable domain in full, with the rest retrieved from reference TRBV7-3 and TRBJ1-1, is GAGVSQTPSNKVTEKGKYVELRCDPISGHTALYWYRQSLGQGPEFLIYFQGTGAADDSGLPNDRFFAVRPEGSVSTLKIQRTERGDSAVYLCASSPAGGTEAFFGQGTRLTVV.

The sample holds one count of this clone. This chain joins TRBV7-9 and TRBJ1-2; D remains ambiguous. Between the trimmed V and J ends, which lost 3 bases and 4 bases, there was a span of 18 bases. This CDR3 contains 16 residues. CDR1 and CDR2 (germline): SEHNR, FQNEAQ (reference sequence). The CDR3 here is CASSFNTLSSPYGYTF. Written as DNA, the CDR3 is TGTGCCAGCAGCTTCAACACCTTAAGTAGCCCCTATGGCTACACCTTC.

CDR3 in amino acids: CASSFNVGEKLFF. The CDR3 bases are TGTGCCAGCAGCTTTAACGTGGGCGAAAAACTGTTTTTT. The chain employs TRBV5-6 and TRBJ1-4, with unresolved D. Trimming took off 2 bases at V and 8 bases at J, with 10 bases between the two ends. The germline CDR1 and CDR2 sequences are SGHDT and YYEEEE. The CDR3 is 13 residues long.

V is TRBV15 and J is TRBJ1-4, with 7 bases fitting TRBD1. Germline loops: CDR1 LNHNV, CDR2 YYDKDF (reference sequence). J gave up 7 bases and V 2 bases, and 1 base lay outside the gene matches. CDR3 size: 13 residues. CDR3 protein: CATSRRTGEKLFF. The CDR3 coding sequence is TGTGCCACCAGCAGAAGGACAGGTGAAAAACTGTTTTTT.

The V gene is TRBV11-2, the J gene TRBJ1-2; D is unresolved. In germline, CDR1 is SGHAT, CDR2 FQNNGV. The CDR3 spans 14 residues. The ends were cut back, 6 bases at V and 8 bases at J, with 19 bases in the middle. In nucleotides, the CDR3 is TGTGCCAGCAGGTCACCAGTTCCTGGAGCAGGCTACACCTTC. Amino acids: CASRSPVPGAGYTF.

This chain links TRBV5-4 with TRBJ2-5; D is perhaps TRBD1 (8 bases). CDR1 is SGHNT, CDR2 YYREEE, per germline (reference sequence). This CDR3 region has 17 residues. Trimming took off 2 bases at V and 5 bases at J, with 22 bases between the two ends. CDR3 protein: CASSFRQGPGGGETQYF. The CDR3 DNA sequence: TGTGCCAGCAGCTTTCGACAGGGGCCCGGGGGAGGGGAGACCCAGTACTTC.

This sequence joins TRBV28 and TRBJ1-2; no clear D. Germline CDR1 MDHEN, CDR2 SYDVKM. The germline V and J ends were trimmed by 0 bases and 6 bases, with 5 bases remaining between them. This CDR3 is 12 amino acids long. The CDR3 DNA reads as TGTGCCAGCAGTTTATGGGGGAATGGCTACACCTTC. It is translated as CASSLWGNGYTF.

This chain links TRBV9 with TRBJ2-7, with TRBD2 matching over 7 bases. The CDR3 is made up of 14 amino acids. V shed 0 bases, J shed 6 bases, and the junction held 6 bases outside the gene matches. The germline CDR1 and CDR2 sequences are SGDLS and YYNGEE. In DNA form, the CDR3 reads TGTGCCAGCAGCGTAGAAGCGGGGTCCGGCGAGCAGTACTTC. Amino acids: CASSVEAGSGEQYF.

The chain joins TRBV5-6 to TRBJ2-7; 9 positions match TRBD1. Germline assignment: CDR1 SGHDT and CDR2 YYEEEE. This CDR3 has 17 residues. V was clipped by 0 bases and J by 7 bases; unmatched bases: 14. The CDR3 is CASSLEGAGTGRGEQYF. CDR3 in DNA: TGTGCCAGCAGCTTGGAAGGCGCAGGGACAGGGCGGGGGGAGCAGTACTTC.

The genes are TRBV11-3 and TRBJ2-5; D is unclear. This CDR3 is 17 amino acids long. Germline values: CDR1 SGHNT, CDR2 YENEEA. V shed 6 bases and J shed 5 bases, with 25 bases lying between them. CDR3: CASSDSEGIIVDETQYF. CDR3 nucleotides: TGTGCCAGCAGTGATAGTGAAGGGATCATCGTCGACGAGACCCAGTACTTC.

This sequence joins TRBV6-1 and TRBJ2-1, with D uncertain. V lost 1 base and J lost 4, with 5 bases in between. Germline V gives CDR1 MNHNS, CDR2 SASEGT. CDR3 size: 13 residues. The CDR3 loop is CASSEGTYNEQFF. DNA for the CDR3: TGTGCCAGCAGTGAAGGGACGTACAATGAGCAGTTCTTC.

The V gene is TRBV5-1, the J gene TRBJ1-4, with D perhaps TRBD1 (6 bases). The CDR3 is 16 residues long. Germline CDR1 and CDR2: SGHRS and YFSETQ. Trimming removed 5 bases from V and 6 bases from J, with 20 bases in between. CDR3 protein: CASRSTPGAGDEKLFF. Here the CDR3 DNA reads TGCGCCAGCAGGTCCACCCCGGGGGCTGGCGATGAAAAACTGTTTTTT.

V and J are TRBV7-8 and TRBJ1-2; 8 positions agree with TRBD1. This CDR3 is 15 amino acids long. Germline V CDR1 and CDR2: SGHVS, FQNEAQ. The junction had 7 bases not matched to a gene; V was cut back by 3 bases and J by 4 bases. The CDR3 spells CASSFSGTGLYGYTF. The CDR3 DNA sequence: TGTGCCAGCAGCTTCTCAGGGACAGGCCTCTATGGCTACACCTTC.